Shown below are 10 T cell receptor beta chains from a single sample sequenced in a study of shared clonotypes between healthy human individuals (dated by TCRdb to about 2020). Receptor amplification or capture employed the immunoSEQ multiplex PCR assay. TCRdb stores this immuneACCESS table with in-frame sequences only. Part of the clones is absent; in the studies checked, under half of the shortfall reflects unresolved V genes, and no reason is known for the rest. Present in this sample are over a million clones, roughly 80% of which were seen just once. Clones ranked in the top ten supply approximately 1.5% of the sample. The sequenced sample was memory CD4+ T cells sorted from blood. The sample's cell subset or site label, in plain terms: CD45RA-negative fraction. The receptors were gathered from a man in his late teens or twenties in good health.

The chain links TRBV10-3 to TRBJ2-7; maybe TRBD1 (6 bases). There are 15 residues in the CDR3. Germline V gives CDR1 ENHRY, CDR2 SYGVKD. The V and J ends lost 4 bases and 0 bases respectively, with 13 bases between them. The CDR3 reads CAISAQGHLSYEQYF. CDR3 bases: TGTGCCATCAGTGCACAGGGCCATCTCTCCTACGAGCAGTACTTC.

V is TRBV5-4 and J is TRBJ2-7, with TRBD2 identical over 9 bases. This CDR3 has 16 residues. J gave up 0 bases and V 4 bases, and 8 bases lay outside the gene matches. Germline V lookup: CDR1 SGHNT, CDR2 YYREEE (reference sequence). The CDR3 DNA follows: TGTGCCAGCAGCCCAACGACTAGCGGCGTCTCCTACGAGCAGTACTTC. Its protein is CASSPTTSGVSYEQYF.

The chain combines TRBV27 with TRBJ1-3; D might be TRBD1 (5 bases). This CDR3 spans 15 amino acids. Germline V gives CDR1 MNHEY, CDR2 SMNVEV (reference sequence). Trimming cost V 2 bases and J 2 bases, with 10 bases left between them. The CDR3 DNA sequence: TGTGCCAGCAGTTTAAAAGGGGCAACTGGAAACACCATATATTTT. It codes for CASSLKGATGNTIYF.

This chain uses TRBV7-2 with TRBJ2-4, with D perhaps matching TRBD1 (5 bases). There are 16 residues in the CDR3. Deletions cut 1 base from V and 2 bases from J, with 12 bases between. The germline gives CDR1 SGHTA, CDR2 FQGNSA. The CDR3 bases are TGTGCCAGCAGCTTAGGAGGAGCAGGGACCAAAAACATTCAGTACTTC. Its translation: CASSLGGAGTKNIQYF. The full variable domain, rest sourced from reference TRBV7-2 and TRBJ2-4, is GAGVSQSPSNKVTEKGKDVELRCDPISGHTALYWYRQSLGQGLEFLIYFQGNSAPDKSGLPSDRFSAERTGGSVSTLTIQRTQQEDSAVYLCASSLGGAGTKNIQYFGAGTRLSVL.

The chain couples TRBV11-2 to TRBJ2-1; TRBD2 might be the D (5 bases). Germline V CDR1 and CDR2: SGHAT, FQNNGV. The CDR3 covers 14 residues. V was cut by 0 bases and J by 6 bases, with 9 bases left in between. CDR3 protein: CASSLDLTTNEQFF. In DNA form, the CDR3 reads TGTGCCAGCAGCTTAGATCTGACTACCAATGAGCAGTTCTTC.

This clone was observed many times. This chain links TRBV7-2 with TRBJ2-1; TRBD2 agrees at 8 bases. Trimming at V came to 5 bases and at J to 13 bases, leaving 13 bases not matched to a gene. The V gene's germline CDR1 is SGHTA and CDR2 FQGNSA. The CDR3 totals 14 residues. CDR3 nucleotides: TGTGCCAGCAGCCTACTAACTAGCGGAGCATCACAGTTCTTC. Protein: CASSLLTSGASQFF.

The chain joins TRBV27 to TRBJ2-5, with 7 nucleotides matching TRBD1. With 5 bases clipped from V and 3 bases from J, the junction kept 12 bases outside the gene matches. Germline assignment: CDR1 MNHEY and CDR2 SMNVEV (reference sequence). This CDR3 is built from 16 residues. CDR3: CASSPYLLTGKETQYF. DNA of the CDR3: TGTGCCAGCAGTCCCTACCTTCTGACAGGGAAAGAGACCCAGTACTTC.

This clone appeared a few times. The chain couples TRBV12-5 to TRBJ2-1, with D unclear. V was clipped by 1 base and J by 0 bases, with 10 bases between them. The germline V gene encodes CDR1 LGHNT and CDR2 FRNRAP. The CDR3 extends over 16 amino acids. CDR3 protein: CASGLGLWSSYNEQFF. In nucleotides, the CDR3 is TGTGCTAGTGGTTTGGGACTCTGGAGCTCCTACAATGAGCAGTTCTTC.

Concerning this clone: This sample includes further DNA sequences coding for the same CDR3. The chain is built from TRBV6-1 and TRBJ2-3; TRBD1 matches at 9 bases. The CDR3 contains 15 residues. J lost 1 base, V lost 5 bases, and 4 bases had no gene match. Looked up from germline, CDR1 is MNHNS and CDR2 is SASEGT. The DNA of the CDR3 is TGTGCCAGCAGTTTACAGGGGGCCGGCACAGATACGCAGTATTTT. Translating it yields CASSLQGAGTDTQYF.

The chain employs TRBV4-1 and TRBJ1-1; 7 bases map to TRBD1. Germline CDR1 MGHRA, CDR2 YSYEKL. The ends lost 1 base at V and 0 bases at J; junction bases unmatched: 2. The CDR3 has 15 amino acids. In DNA form, the CDR3 reads TGCGCCAGCAGCCAAGGACAGGGATTGAACACTGAAGCTTTCTTT. Amino acid sequence: CASSQGQGLNTEAFF.